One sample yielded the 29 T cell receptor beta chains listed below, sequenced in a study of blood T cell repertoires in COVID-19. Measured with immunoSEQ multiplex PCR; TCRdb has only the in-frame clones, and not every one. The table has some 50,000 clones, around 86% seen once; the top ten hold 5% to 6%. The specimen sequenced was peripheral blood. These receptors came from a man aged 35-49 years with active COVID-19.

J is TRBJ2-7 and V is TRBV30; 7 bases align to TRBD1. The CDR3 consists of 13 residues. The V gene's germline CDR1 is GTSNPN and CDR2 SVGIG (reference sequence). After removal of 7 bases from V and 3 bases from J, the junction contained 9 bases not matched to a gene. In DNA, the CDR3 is TGTGCCTTAATCACAGGGGCGGGCTACGAGCAGTACTTC. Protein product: CALITGAGYEQYF.

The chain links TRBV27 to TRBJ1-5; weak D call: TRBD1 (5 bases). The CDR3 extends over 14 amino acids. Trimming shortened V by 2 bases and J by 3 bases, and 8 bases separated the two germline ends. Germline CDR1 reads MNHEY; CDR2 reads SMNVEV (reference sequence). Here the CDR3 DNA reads TGTGCCAGCAGTTTACAGGGTTCCAATCAGCCCCAGCATTTT. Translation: CASSLQGSNQPQHF.

The CDR3 spells CASSSPGANQPQHF. The CDR3 DNA reads TGTGCCAGCAGTTCCCCAGGGGCGAACCAGCCCCAGCATTTT. The chain combines TRBV6-2 or TRBV6-3 with TRBJ1-5, with a possible D match to TRBD1 (6 bases). Trimming stripped 4 bases from V and 7 bases from J, with 14 bases between. The CDR3 consists of 14 residues. The germline V gene encodes CDR1 MNHEY and CDR2 SVGEGT.

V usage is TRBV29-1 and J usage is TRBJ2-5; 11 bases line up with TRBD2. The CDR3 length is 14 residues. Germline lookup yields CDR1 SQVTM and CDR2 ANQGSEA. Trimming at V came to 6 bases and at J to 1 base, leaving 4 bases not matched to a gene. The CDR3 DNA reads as TGCAGCGTAGCCGGGACTAGCGGCCAAGAGACCCAGTACTTC. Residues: CSVAGTSGQETQYF.

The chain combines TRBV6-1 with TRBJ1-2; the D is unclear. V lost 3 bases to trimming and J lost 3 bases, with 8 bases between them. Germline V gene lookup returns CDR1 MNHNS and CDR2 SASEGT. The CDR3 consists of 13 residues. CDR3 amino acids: CASSERGDYGYTF. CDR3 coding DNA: TGTGCCAGCAGTGAGCGGGGAGACTATGGCTACACCTTC.

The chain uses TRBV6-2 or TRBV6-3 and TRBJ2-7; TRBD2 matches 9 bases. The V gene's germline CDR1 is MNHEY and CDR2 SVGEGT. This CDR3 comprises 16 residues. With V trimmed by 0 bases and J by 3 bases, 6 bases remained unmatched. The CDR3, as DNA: TGTGCCAGCAGTTACTCGGGCGGGAGGGCCCTCTACGAGCAGTACTTC. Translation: CASSYSGGRALYEQYF.

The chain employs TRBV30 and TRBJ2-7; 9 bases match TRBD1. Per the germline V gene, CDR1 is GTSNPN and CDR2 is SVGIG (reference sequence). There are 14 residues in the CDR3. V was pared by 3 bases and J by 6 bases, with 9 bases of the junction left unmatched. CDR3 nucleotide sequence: TGTGCCTGGAGCACGACAGGGGGGGGGTTCGAGCAGTACTTC. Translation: CAWSTTGGGFEQYF.

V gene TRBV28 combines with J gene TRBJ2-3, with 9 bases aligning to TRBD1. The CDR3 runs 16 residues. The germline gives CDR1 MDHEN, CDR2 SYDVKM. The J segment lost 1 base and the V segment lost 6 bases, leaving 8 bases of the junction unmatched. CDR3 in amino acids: CASSPPTGGGTDTQYF. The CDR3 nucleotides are TGTGCCAGCAGCCCACCTACAGGGGGCGGCACAGATACGCAGTATTTT.

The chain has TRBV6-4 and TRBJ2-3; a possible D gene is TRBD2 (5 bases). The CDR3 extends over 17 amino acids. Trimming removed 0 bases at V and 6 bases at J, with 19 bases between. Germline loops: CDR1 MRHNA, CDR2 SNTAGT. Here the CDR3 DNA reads TGTGCCAGCAGTGACTCGAGTAGCCGGGATCGTTCGGATACGCAGTATTTT. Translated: CASSDSSSRDRSDTQYF.

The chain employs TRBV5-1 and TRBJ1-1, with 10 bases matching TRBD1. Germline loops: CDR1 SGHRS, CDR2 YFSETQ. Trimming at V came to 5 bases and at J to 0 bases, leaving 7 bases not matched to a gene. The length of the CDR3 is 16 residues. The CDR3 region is CASRSGTGAMNTEAFF. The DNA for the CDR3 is TGCGCCAGCAGATCCGGGACAGGGGCGATGAACACTGAAGCTTTCTTT.

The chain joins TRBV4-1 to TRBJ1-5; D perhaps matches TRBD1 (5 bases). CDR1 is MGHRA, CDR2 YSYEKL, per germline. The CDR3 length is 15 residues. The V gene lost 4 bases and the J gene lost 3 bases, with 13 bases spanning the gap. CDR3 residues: CASSPYDSYNQPQHF. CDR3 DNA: TGCGCCAGCAGCCCCTATGACAGTTACAATCAGCCCCAGCATTTT.

Here the CDR3 DNA reads TGCGCCAGCAGCCACCTTAGCGGCGGGCCGCCTAGCACAGATACGCAGTATTTT. As protein: CASSHLSGGPPSTDTQYF. The rearrangement joins TRBV4-1 to TRBJ2-3; maybe TRBD2 (6 bases). The V and J ends lost 3 bases and 0 bases respectively, with 19 bases between them. The CDR3 contains 18 residues. Germline V gene data show CDR1 as MGHRA and CDR2 as YSYEKL.

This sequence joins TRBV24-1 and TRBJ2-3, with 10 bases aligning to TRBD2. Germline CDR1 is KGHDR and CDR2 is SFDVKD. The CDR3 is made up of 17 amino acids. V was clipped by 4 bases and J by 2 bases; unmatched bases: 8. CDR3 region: CATSDRPSGSPTDTQYF. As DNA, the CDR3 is TGTGCCACCAGTGACCGGCCTAGCGGGAGCCCCACAGATACGCAGTATTTT.

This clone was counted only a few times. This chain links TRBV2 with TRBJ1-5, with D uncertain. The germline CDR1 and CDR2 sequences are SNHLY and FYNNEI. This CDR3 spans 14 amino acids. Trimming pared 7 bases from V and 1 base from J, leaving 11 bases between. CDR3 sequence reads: CASTIRMSNQPQHF. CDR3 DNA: TGTGCCAGCACGATCAGGATGAGCAATCAGCCCCAGCATTTT.

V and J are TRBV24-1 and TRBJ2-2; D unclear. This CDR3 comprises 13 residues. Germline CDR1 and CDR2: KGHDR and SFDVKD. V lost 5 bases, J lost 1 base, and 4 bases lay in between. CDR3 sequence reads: CATSARNTGELFF. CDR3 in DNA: TGTGCCACCAGTGCTAGGAACACCGGGGAGCTGTTTTTT.

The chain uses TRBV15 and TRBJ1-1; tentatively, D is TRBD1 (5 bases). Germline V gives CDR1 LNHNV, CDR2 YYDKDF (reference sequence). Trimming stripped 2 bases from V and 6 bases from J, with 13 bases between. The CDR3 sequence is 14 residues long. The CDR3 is CATSRRGGDSEAFF. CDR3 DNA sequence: TGTGCCACCAGCAGACGGGGAGGGGACTCTGAAGCTTTCTTT.

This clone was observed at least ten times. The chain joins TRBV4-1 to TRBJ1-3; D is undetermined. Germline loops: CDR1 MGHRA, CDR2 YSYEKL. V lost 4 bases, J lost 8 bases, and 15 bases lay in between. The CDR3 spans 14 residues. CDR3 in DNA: TGCGCCAGCAGCCGAGGGTATGGGCTGGACACCATATATTTT. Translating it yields CASSRGYGLDTIYF.

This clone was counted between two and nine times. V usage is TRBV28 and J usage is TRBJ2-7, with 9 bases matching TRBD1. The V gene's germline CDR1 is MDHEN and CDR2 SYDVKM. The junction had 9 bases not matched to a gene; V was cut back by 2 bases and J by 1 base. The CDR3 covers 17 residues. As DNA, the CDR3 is TGTGCCAGCAGTTTAGAAGGCCGGGACAGGGTTTCCTACGAGCAGTACTTC. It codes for CASSLEGRDRVSYEQYF.

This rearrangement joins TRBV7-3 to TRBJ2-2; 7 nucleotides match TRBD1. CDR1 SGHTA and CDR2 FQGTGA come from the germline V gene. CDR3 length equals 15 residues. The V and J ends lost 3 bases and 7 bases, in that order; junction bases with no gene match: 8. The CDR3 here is CASSLSGTEFGELFF. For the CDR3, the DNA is TGTGCCAGCAGCTTGTCCGGGACAGAGTTCGGGGAGCTGTTTTTT. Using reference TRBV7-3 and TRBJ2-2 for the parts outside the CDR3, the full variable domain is GAGVSQTPSNKVTEKGKYVELRCDPISGHTALYWYRQSLGQGPEFLIYFQGTGAADDSGLPNDRFFAVRPEGSVSTLKIQRTERGDSAVYLCASSLSGTEFGELFFGEGSRLTVL.

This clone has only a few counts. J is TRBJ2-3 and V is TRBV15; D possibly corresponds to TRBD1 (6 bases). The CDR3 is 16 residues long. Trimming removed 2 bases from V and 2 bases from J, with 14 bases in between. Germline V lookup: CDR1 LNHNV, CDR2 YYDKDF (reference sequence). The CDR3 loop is CATSRLQGKHTDTQYF. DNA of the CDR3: TGTGCCACCAGCAGACTTCAGGGGAAGCACACAGATACGCAGTATTTT. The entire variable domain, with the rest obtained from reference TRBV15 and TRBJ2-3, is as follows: DAMVIQNPRYQVTQFGKPVTLSCSQTLNHNVMYWYQQKSSQAPKLLFHYYDKDFNNEADTPDNFQSRRPNTSFCFLDIRSPGLGDTAMYLCATSRLQGKHTDTQYFGPGTRLTVL.

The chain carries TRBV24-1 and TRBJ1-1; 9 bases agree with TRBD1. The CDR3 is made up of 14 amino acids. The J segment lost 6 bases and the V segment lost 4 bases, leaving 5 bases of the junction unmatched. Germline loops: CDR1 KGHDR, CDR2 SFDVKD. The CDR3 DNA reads TGTGCCACCAGTGACTCCGGACAGGGGCCTGAAGCTTTCTTT. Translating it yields CATSDSGQGPEAFF.

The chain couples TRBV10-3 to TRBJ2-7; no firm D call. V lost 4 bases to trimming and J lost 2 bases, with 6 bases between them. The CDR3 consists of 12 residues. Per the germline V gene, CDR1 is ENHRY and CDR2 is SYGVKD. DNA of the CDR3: TGTGCCATCAGTGTACTCCCCTACGAGCAGTACTTC. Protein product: CAISVLPYEQYF.

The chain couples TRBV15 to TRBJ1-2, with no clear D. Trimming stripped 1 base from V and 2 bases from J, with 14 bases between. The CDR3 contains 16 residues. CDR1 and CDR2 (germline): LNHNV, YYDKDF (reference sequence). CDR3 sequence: CATSRGKQPGNYGYTF. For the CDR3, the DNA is TGTGCCACCAGCAGAGGAAAACAGCCGGGGAACTATGGCTACACCTTC.

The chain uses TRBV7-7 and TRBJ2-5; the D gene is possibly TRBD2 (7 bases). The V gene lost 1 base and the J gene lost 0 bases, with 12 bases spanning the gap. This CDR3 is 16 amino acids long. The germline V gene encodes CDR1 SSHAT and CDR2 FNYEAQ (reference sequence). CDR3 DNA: TGTGCCAGCAGCTTAGGGGGCGGGGGCTACCAAGAGACCCAGTACTTC. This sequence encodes CASSLGGGGYQETQYF.

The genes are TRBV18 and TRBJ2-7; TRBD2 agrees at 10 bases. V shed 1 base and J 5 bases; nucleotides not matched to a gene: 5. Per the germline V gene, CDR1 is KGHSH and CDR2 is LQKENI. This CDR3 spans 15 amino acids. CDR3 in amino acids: CASSPRSGRAHEQYF. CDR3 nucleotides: TGTGCCAGCTCACCACGGAGCGGGAGGGCCCACGAGCAGTACTTC.

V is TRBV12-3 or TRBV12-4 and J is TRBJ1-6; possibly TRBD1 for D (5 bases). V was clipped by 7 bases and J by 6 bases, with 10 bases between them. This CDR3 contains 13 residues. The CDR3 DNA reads TGTGCCAGCAACCTCGGGGGTAATTCACCCCTCCACTTT. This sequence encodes CASNLGGNSPLHF.

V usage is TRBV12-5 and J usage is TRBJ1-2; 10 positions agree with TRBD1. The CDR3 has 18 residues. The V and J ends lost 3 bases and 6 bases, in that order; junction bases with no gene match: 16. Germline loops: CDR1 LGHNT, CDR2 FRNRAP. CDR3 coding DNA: TGTGCTAGTGGTTTTACCGCCGGGACAGGGGAACCTGTAGATGGCTACACCTTC. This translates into CASGFTAGTGEPVDGYTF.

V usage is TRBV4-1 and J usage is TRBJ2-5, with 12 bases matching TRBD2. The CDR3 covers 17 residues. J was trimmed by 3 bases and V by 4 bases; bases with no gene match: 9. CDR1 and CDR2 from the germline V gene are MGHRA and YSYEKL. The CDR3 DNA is TGCGCCAGCAGCCGTAGGGCAAGACTAGCGGGAGAAGAGACCCAGTACTTC. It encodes CASSRRARLAGEETQYF.

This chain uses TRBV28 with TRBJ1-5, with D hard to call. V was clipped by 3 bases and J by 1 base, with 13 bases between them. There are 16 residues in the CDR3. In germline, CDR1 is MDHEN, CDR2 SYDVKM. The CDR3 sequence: CASSLAYPRSNQPQHF. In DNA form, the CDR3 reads TGTGCCAGCAGTTTGGCCTATCCCAGGAGCAATCAGCCCCAGCATTTT.